A single sample is the source of the 5 T cell receptor beta chains below, sequenced in a study of blood T cells in healthy people across ages. A sample-barcoded 5' primer and a J-beta primer mix were used in a second PCR of about 7 to 11 cycles. TCRdb analysed the 5' RACE reads with MiXCR anew, one entry per CDR3 protein. The table includes roughly 930,000 distinct CDR3 sequences, around 46% detected once. Input material: blood. These receptors came from a man younger than 45 in good health.

This clonotype was detected many times. The V call is TRBV4-3, the J call TRBJ2-3; TRBD2 agrees at 9 bases. Trimming cost V 0 bases and J 1 base; bases outside gene matches: 2. This CDR3 contains 16 residues. CDR1 is LGHNA, CDR2 YSLEER, per germline. The CDR3 here is CASSQEERGGTDTQYF. CDR3 coding DNA: TGCGCCAGCAGCCAAGAGGAGCGGGGGGGCACAGATACGCAGTATTTT.

V is TRBV6-2 or TRBV6-3 and J is TRBJ2-3, with D possibly matching TRBD1 (5 bases). This CDR3 contains 13 residues. V was pared by 6 bases and J by 4 bases, with 11 bases between. Germline V CDR1 and CDR2: MNHEY, SVGEGT. In DNA, the CDR3 is TGTGCCAGCAGAAAGTCAGGGCCAGATACGCAGTATTTT. It translates to CASRKSGPDTQYF.

This clonotype has a single count. V gene TRBV6-5 combines with J gene TRBJ2-3; 8 nucleotides match TRBD1. V lost 2 bases and J lost 4; bases outside the gene matches: 5. The CDR3 spans 15 residues. The germline V gene encodes CDR1 MNHEY and CDR2 SVGAGI. The CDR3 region is CASSYRQGLADTQYF. In DNA form, the CDR3 reads TGTGCCAGCAGTTACCGACAGGGGCTGGCAGATACGCAGTATTTT.

The chain recombines TRBV20-1 with TRBJ2-1, with 10 bases identical to TRBD2. Germline CDR1 DFQATT, CDR2 SNEGSKA (reference sequence). This CDR3 has 16 amino acids. After removal of 1 base from V and 7 bases from J, the junction contained 10 bases not matched to a gene. The CDR3 loop is CSARAGSGGAGNEQFF. CDR3 nucleotide sequence: TGCAGTGCTAGAGCGGGAAGCGGGGGGGCCGGGAATGAGCAGTTCTTC.

J is TRBJ1-2 and V is TRBV4-3, with no clear D. The length of the CDR3 is 14 residues. V was trimmed by 0 bases and J by 4 bases, leaving 9 bases between them. The germline CDR1 and CDR2 sequences are LGHNA and YSLEER. The CDR3 protein is CASSQERQVYGYTF. The CDR3 bases are TGCGCCAGCAGCCAAGAACGGCAGGTCTATGGCTACACCTTC.